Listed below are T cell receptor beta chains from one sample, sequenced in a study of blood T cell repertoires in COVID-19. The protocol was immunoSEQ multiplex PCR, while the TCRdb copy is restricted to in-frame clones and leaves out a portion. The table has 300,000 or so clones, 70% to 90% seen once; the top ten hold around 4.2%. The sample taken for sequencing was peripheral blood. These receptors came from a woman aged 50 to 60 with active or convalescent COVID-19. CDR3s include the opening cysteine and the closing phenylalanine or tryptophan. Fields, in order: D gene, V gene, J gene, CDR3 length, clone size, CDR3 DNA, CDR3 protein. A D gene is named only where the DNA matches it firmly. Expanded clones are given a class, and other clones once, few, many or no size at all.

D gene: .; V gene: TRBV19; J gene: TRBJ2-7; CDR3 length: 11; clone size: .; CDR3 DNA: TGTGCCAGGCCGCCCCGGTACGAGCAGTACTTC; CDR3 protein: CARPPRYEQYF
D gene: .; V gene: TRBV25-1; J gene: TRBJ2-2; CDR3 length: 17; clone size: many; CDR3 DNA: TGTGCCAGCAGTGACCTGGACTCATTCGCGGCGTCCGGGGAGCTGTTTTTT; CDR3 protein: CASSDLDSFAASGELFF
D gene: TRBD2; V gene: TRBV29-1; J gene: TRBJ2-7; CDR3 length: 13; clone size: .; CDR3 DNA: TGCAGCGTTGCCGGGACTAGTCTTTACGAGCAGTACTTC; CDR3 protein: CSVAGTSLYEQYF
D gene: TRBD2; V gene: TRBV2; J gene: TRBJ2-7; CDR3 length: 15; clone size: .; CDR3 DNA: TGTGCCAGCAGAAGGGTGACTAGCGGGAAATACGAGCAGTACTTC; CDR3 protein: CASRRVTSGKYEQYF
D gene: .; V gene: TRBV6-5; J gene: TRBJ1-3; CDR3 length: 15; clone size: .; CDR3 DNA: TGTGCCAGCAGAGACGCTACAGGGACCGGAAACACCATATATTTT; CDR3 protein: CASRDATGTGNTIYF
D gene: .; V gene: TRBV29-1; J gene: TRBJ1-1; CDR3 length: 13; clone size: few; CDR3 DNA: TGCAGCGTTTTAAGCCAAATGAACACTGAAGCTTTCTTT; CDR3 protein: CSVLSQMNTEAFF
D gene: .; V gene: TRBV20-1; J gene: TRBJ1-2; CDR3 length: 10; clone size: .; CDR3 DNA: TGCAGTGCTAGCCCTGGCGGCTACACCTTC; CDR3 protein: CSASPGGYTF
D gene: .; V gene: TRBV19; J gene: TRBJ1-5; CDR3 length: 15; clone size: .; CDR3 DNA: TGTGCCAGTTCTCGGGGGGGAACCTCACTTCAGCCCCAGCATTTT; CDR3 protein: CASSRGGTSLQPQHF
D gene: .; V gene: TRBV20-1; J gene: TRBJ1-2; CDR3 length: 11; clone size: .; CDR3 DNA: TGCAGTGCTGAGGGCGCGGTTGGCTACACCTTC; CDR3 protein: CSAEGAVGYTF
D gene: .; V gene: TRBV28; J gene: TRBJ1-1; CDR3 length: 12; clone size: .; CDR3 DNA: TGTGCCAGCAGCCGAGACATGGAAGGAGCTTTCTTT; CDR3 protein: CASSRDMEGAFF
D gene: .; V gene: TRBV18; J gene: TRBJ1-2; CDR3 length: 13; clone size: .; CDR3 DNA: TGTGCCAGCTCACCGGGAACAGGGAATGGCTACACCTTC; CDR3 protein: CASSPGTGNGYTF
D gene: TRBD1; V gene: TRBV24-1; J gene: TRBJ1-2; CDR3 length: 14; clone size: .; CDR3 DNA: TGTGCCACCAGTGATTCCCGACAGGGTGGGGGCTACACCTTC; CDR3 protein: CATSDSRQGGGYTF
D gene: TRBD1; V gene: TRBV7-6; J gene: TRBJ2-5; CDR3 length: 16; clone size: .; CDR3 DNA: TGTGCCAGCAAAGTACAACCGACGACAGGGCAAGAGACCCAGTACTTC; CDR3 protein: CASKVQPTTGQETQYF
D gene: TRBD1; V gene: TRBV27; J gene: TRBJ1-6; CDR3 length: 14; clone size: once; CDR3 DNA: TGTGCCAGCAGTTTAAGACAGGGGACATCACCCCTCCACTTT; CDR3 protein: CASSLRQGTSPLHF
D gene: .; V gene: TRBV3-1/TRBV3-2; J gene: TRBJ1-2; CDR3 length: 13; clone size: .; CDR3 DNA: TGTGCCAGCAGCCAAGGCGGGGCGTGGGGCTACACCTTC; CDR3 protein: CASSQGGAWGYTF
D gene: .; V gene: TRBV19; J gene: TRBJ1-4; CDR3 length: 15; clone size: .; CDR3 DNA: TGTGCCAGTAGTATCCCCACCAGGAACGGAGAAAAACTGTTTTTT; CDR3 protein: CASSIPTRNGEKLFF
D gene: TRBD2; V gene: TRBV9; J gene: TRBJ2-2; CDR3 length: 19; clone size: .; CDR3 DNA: TGTGCCAGCAGCGCCGGACTAGCGGCAATCAATTTGAACACCGGGGAGCTGTTTTTT; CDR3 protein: CASSAGLAAINLNTGELFF
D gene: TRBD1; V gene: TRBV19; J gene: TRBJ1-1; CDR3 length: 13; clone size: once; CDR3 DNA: TGTGCCAGTAGTATGACAGGGCGCACTGAAGCTTTCTTT; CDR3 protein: CASSMTGRTEAFF
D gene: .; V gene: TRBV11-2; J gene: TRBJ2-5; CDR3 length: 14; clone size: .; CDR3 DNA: TGTGCCAGCAGCTTAGATGCAGGGCAGGGGACCCAGTACTTC; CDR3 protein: CASSLDAGQGTQYF
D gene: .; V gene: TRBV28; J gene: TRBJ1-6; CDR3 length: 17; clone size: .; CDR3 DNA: TGTGCCAGCAGTACAGCCGGCGGGGCCCAGGGTAATTCACCCCTCCACTTT; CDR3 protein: CASSTAGGAQGNSPLHF
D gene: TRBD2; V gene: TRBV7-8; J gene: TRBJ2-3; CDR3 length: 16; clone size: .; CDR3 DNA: TGTGCCAGCAGCTTAGTTGGGGGGGTTTTGGCAGATACGCAGTATTTT; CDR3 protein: CASSLVGGVLADTQYF
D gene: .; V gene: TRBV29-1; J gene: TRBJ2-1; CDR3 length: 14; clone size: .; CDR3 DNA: TGCAGCGGTCGGAGAGACAGGACTTTGAATGAGCAGTTCTTC; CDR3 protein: CSGRRDRTLNEQFF
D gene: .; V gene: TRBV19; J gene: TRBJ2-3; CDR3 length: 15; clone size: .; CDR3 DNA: TGTGCCAGTAGTCCCGCAGGCGCTCTTCGGGATACGCAGTATTTT; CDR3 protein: CASSPAGALRDTQYF
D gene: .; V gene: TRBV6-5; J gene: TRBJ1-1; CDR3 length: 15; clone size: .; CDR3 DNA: TGTGCCAGCAGTCGTACTAAGGGACTAAACACTGAAGCTTTCTTT; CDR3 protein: CASSRTKGLNTEAFF
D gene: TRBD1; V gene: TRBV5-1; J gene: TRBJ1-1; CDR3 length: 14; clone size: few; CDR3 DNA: TGCGCCAGCAGCACCGACAGGGATTCGCCTGAAGCTTTCTTT; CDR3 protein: CASSTDRDSPEAFF